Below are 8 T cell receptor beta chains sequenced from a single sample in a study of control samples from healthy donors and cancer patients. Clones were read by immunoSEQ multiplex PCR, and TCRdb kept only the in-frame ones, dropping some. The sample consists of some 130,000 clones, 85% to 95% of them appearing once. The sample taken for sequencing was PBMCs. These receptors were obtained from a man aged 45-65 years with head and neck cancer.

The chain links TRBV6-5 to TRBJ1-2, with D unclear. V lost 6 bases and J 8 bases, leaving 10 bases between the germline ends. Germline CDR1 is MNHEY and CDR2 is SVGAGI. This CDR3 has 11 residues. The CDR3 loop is CASRKTKGYTF. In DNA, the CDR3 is TGTGCCAGCAGGAAGACGAAGGGCTACACCTTC.

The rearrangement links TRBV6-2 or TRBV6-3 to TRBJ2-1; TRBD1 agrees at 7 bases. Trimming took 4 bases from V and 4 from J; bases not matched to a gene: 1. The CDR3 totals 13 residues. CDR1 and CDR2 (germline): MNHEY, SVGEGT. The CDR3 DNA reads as TGTGCCAGCAGTTGGACAGGATACAATGAGCAGTTCTTC. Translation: CASSWTGYNEQFF.

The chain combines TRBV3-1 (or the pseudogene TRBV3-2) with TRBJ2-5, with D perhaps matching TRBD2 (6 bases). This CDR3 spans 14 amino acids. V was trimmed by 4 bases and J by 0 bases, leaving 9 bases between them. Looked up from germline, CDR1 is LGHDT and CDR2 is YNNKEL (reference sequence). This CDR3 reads CASSPRGYQETQYF. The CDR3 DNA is TGTGCCAGCAGCCCACGGGGGTACCAAGAGACCCAGTACTTC.

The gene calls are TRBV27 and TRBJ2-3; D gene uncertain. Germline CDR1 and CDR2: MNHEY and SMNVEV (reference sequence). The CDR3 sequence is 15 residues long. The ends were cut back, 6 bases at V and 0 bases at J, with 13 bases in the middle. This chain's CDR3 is CASRPRPRSTDTQYF. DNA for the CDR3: TGTGCCAGCAGGCCAAGACCGAGGAGCACAGATACGCAGTATTTT.

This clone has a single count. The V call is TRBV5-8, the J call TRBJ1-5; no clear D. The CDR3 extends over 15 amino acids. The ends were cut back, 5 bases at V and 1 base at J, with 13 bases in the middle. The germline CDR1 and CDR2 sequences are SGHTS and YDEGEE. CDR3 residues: CASRHSGWSNQPQHF. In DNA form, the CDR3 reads TGTGCCAGCAGACACTCGGGGTGGAGCAATCAGCCCCAGCATTTT.

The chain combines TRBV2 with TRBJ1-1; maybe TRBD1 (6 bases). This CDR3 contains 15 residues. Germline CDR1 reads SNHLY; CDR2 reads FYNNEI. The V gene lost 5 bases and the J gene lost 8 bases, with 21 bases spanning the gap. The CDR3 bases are TGTGCCAGCAGTCCTAACGCTCTCCAAGGGGGGGAAGCTTTCTTT. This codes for CASSPNALQGGEAFF.

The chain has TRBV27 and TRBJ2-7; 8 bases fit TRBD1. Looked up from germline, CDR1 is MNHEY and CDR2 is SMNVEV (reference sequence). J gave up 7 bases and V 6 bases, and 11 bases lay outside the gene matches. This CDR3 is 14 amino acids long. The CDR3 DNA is TGTGCCAGCAGCGCCGGGACAGGCAGTTTGGAGCAGTACTTC. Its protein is CASSAGTGSLEQYF.

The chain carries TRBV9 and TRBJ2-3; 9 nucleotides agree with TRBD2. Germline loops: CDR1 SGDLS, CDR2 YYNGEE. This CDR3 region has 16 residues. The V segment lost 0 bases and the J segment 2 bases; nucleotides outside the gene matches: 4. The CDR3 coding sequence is TGTGCCAGCAGCGTAGGAAGCGGGGGGTACACAGATACGCAGTATTTT. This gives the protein CASSVGSGGYTDTQYF.